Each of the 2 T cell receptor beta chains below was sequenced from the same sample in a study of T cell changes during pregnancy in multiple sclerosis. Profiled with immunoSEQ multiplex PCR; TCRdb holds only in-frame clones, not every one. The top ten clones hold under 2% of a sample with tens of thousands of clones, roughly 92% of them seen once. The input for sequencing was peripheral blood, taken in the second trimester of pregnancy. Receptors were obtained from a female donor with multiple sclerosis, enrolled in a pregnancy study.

CDR3 nucleotides: TGTGCCAGCAGGAGGGAGGGCAGCACAGATACGCAGTATTTT. It yields the protein CASRREGSTDTQYF. The chain recombines TRBV6-5 with TRBJ2-3; 7 nucleotides align to TRBD2. With V trimmed by 6 bases and J by 0 bases, 3 bases remained unmatched. Germline CDR1 reads MNHEY; CDR2 reads SVGAGI. The CDR3 has 14 amino acids.

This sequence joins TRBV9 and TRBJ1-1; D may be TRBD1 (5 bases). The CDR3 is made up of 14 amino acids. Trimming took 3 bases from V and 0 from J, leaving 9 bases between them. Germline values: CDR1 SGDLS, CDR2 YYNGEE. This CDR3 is CASSGRGLNTEAFF. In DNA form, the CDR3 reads TGTGCCAGCAGCGGACGGGGGTTGAACACTGAAGCTTTCTTT.